The clone carrying this T cell receptor (beta chain) came up a few times. The target antigen is unknown. This specimen belongs to a study of regulatory T cells in long-lasting Graves disease. Whole-study context: The study enrolled newly diagnosed Graves' patients on antithyroid drugs under 3 months.

Trimming pared 5 bases from V and 4 bases from J, leaving 12 bases between. The CDR3 covers 14 residues. In germline, CDR1 is SGHVS, CDR2 FQNEAQ. Indicated time point: newly diagnosed GD, antithyroid drugs for less than 3 months. The TCR library was made from RNA extracted from PBMCs. iRepertoire HTBI primers and Arm-PCR of CDR3 regions built TCR beta libraries. TCRdb re-called the multiplex PCR reads through MiXCR, storing one row per CDR3 protein. The data contain 450,000 to 700,000 distinct CDR3 sequences, roughly 13% of them singletons. Study-wide points: Thyroid tissue went unexamined; only peripheral blood was analyzed.

This sample also belongs to another study, concerning T cells in Graves' hyperthyroidism and ophthalmopathy. Per that paper: First-round RT-PCR of the TCR CDR3 relied on the HTBI primer set.

The sequenced sample was peripheral blood mononuclear cells (PBMCs), obtained at new diagnosis, from a patient treated with antithyroid drugs. The receptor was derived from a young man with Graves disease. This rearrangement joins TRBV7-8 to TRBJ2-1; tentatively, D is TRBD1 (5 bases). CDR3 nucleotide sequence: TGTGCCAGCAGCCCAGGGATCCTTTACAATGAGCAGTTCTTC. This gives the protein CASSPGILYNEQFF. Full variable domain (remainder filled in from reference TRBV7-8 and TRBJ2-1): GAGVSQSPRYKVAKRGQDVALRCDPISGHVSLFWYQQALGQGPEFLTYFQNEAQLDKSGLPSDRFFAERPEGSVSTLKIQRTQQEDSAVYLCASSPGILYNEQFFGPGTRLTVL.